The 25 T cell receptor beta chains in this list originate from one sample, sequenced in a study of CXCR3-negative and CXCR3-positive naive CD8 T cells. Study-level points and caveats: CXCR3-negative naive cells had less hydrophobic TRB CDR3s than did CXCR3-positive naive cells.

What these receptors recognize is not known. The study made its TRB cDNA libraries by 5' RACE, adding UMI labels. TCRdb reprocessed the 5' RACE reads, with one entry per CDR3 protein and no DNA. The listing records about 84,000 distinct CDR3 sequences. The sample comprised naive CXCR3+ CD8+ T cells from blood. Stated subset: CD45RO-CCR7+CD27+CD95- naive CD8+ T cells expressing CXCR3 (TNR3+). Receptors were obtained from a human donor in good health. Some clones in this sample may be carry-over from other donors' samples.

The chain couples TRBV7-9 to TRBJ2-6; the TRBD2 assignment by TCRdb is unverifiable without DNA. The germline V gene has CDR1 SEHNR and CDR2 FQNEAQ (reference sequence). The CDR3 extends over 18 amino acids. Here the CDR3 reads CASSVMTNGDSGANVLTF.

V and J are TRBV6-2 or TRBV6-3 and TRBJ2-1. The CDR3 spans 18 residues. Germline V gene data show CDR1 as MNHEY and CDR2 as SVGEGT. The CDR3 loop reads CASSYRAEDWVGYNEQFF.

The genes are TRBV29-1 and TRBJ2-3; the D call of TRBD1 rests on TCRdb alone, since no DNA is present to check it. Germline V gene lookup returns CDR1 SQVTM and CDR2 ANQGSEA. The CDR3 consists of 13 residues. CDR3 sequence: CSGQTYGTDTQYF.

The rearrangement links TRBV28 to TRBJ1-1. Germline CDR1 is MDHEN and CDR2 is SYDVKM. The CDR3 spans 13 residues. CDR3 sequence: CASSLFRDTEAFF.

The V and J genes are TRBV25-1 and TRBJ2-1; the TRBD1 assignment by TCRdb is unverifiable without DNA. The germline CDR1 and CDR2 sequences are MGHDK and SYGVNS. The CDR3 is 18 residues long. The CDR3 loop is CASSEYFWRGMTYNEQFF.

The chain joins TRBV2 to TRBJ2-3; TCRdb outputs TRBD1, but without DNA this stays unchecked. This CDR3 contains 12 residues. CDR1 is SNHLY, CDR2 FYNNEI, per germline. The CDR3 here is CASRGQTDTQYF.

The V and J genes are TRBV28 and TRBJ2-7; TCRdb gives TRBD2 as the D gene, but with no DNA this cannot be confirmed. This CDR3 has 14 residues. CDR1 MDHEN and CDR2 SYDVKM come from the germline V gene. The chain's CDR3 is CASNSGRITYEQYF.

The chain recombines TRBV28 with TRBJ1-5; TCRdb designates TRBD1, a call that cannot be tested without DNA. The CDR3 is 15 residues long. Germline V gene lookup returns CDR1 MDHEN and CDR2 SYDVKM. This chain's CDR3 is CASSIPGGVNQPQHF.

CDR3 sequence: CASSQPNTGELFF. This sequence joins TRBV11-3 and TRBJ2-2. Per germline, CDR1 SGHNT and CDR2 YENEEA. The CDR3 has 13 residues.

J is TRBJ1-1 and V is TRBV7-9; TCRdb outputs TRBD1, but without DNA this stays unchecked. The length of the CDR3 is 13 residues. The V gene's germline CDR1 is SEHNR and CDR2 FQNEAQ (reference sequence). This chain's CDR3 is CASSFTGNTEAFF.

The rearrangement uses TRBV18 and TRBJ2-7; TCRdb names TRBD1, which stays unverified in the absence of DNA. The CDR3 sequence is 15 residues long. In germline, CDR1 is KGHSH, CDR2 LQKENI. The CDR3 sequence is CASSPGGGGAYEQYF.

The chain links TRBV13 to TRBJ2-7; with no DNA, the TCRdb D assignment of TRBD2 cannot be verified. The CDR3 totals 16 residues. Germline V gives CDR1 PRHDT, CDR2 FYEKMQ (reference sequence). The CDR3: CASSTHGGGSSYEQYF.

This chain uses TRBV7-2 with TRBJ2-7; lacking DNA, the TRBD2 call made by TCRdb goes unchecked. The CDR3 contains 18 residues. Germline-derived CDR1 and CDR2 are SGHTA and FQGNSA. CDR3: CASSWPLAGGLSPYEQYF. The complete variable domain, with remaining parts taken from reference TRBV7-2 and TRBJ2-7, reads GAGVSQSPSNKVTEKGKDVELRCDPISGHTALYWYRQSLGQGLEFLIYFQGNSAPDKSGLPSDRFSAERTGGSVSTLTIQRTQQEDSAVYLCASSWPLAGGLSPYEQYFGPGTRLTVT.

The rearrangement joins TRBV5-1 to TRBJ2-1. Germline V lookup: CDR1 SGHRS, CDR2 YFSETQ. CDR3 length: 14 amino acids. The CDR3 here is CDSRIRSSYNEQFF.

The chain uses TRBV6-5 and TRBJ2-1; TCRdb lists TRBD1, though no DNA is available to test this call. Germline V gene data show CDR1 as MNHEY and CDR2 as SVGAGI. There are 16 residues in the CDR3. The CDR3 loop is CASSYGAGATYNEQFF.

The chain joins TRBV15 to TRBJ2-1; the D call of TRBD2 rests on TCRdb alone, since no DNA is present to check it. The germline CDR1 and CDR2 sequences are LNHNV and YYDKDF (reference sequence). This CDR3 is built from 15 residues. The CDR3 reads CATSKLRESLDEQFF.

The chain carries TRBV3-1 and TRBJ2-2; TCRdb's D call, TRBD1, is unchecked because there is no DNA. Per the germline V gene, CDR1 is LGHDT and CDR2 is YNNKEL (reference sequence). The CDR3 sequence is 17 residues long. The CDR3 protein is CASSQDLGDSLTGELFF.

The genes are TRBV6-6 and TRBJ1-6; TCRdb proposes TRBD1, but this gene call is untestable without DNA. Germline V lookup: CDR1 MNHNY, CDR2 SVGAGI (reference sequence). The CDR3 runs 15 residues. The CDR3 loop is CASSYEGAFNSPLHF.

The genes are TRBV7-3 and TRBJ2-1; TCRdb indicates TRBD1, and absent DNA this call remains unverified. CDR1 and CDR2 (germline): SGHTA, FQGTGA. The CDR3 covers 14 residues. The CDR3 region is CASSSGNSYNEQFF.

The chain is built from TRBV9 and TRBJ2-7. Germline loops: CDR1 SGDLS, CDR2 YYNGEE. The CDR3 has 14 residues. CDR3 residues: CASSVASWSYEQYF.

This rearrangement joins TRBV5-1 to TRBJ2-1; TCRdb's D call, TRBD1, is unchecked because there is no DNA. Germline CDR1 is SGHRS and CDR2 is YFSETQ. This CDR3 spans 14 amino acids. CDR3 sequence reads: CASSFYWGNNEQLF.

The CDR3 reads CASSATSSDTQYF. The genes are TRBV7-3 and TRBJ2-3. CDR1 is SGHTA and CDR2 is FQGTGA in the germline V gene. This CDR3 is built from 13 residues.

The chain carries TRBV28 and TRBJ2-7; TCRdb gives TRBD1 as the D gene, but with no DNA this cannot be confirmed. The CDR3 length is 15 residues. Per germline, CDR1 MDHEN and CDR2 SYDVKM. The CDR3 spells CASSFFHRASYEQYF.

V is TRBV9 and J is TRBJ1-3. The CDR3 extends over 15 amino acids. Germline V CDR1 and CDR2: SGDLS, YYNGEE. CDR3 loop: CASSADGSSGNTIYF.

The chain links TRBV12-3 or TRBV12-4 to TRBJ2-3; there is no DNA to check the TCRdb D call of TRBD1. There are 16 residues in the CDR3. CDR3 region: CASSLLGQTTADTQYF.